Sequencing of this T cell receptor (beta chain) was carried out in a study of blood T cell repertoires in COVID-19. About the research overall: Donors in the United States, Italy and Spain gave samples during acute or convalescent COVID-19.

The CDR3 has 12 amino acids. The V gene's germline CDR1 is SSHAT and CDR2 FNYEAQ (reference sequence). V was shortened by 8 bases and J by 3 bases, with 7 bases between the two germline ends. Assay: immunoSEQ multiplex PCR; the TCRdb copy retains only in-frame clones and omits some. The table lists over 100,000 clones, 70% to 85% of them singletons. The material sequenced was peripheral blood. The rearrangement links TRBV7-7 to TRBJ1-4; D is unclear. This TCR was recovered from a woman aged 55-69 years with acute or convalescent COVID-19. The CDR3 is CASPPANEKLFF. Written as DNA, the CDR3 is TGTGCCAGCCCTCCTGCTAATGAAAAACTGTTTTTT.